The sequence of this T cell receptor (beta chain) was determined in a study of technical replicates of blood from several donors. Some clones are missing from TCRdb's copy, which holds only in-frame ones; the method was immunoSEQ multiplex PCR. The repertoire holds about 79,000 clones, around 94% seen once, with about 0.24% in the top ten. The CDR3 runs 15 residues. J was trimmed by 3 bases and V by 5 bases; bases with no gene match: 4. The germline V gene has CDR1 MNHEY and CDR2 SVGAGI. This rearrangement joins TRBV6-5 to TRBJ2-2; 9 nucleotides match TRBD1. Sequencing used T cells isolated from PBMCs. This clonotype was sampled from a human donor in good health. CDR3 residues: CASSPGQGYTGELFF. DNA of the CDR3: TGTGCCAGCAGTCCGGGACAGGGCTACACCGGGGAGCTGTTTTTT.